This T cell receptor beta chain was profiled in a study of blood T cells in healthy people across ages. Broader study findings: Comparison with aged donors showed that long-lived donors had more naive CD4+ cells and higher diversity. With age, beta diversity per million T cells declined roughly linearly, significantly by approximately 41.

Isolating PBMCs gave at least 7 million of these cells per sample. RNA extraction gave at least 5.5 micrograms of total RNA per sample. In the case of this clonotype: What it binds is not known.

PCR was performed a second time for about 6 to 11 cycles using a sample-barcoded 5' primer and a J-beta primer mix. A single record per CDR3 protein comes from TCRdb applying MiXCR to the 5' RACE reads. Of about 680,000 distinct CDR3 sequences in the sample, 45% to 50% are singletons; the top ten hold about 32%. The length of the CDR3 is 13 residues. CDR1 is SGHTA, CDR2 FQGNSA, per germline. V was cut by 0 bases and J by 5 bases, with 8 bases left in between. This receptor was obtained from a woman aged 55-69 years in good health. The specimen sequenced was blood. J is TRBJ2-7 and V is TRBV7-2; possible D gene TRBD2, 6 bases. CDR3 loop: CASSLAREDEQYF. The CDR3, as DNA: TGTGCCAGCAGCTTAGCGCGGGAAGACGAGCAGTACTTC. Together with reference TRBV7-2 and TRBJ2-7, the CDR3 gives the full variable domain: GAGVSQSPSNKVTEKGKDVELRCDPISGHTALYWYRQSLGQGLEFLIYFQGNSAPDKSGLPSDRFSAERTGGSVSTLTIQRTQQEDSAVYLCASSLAREDEQYFGPGTRLTVT.